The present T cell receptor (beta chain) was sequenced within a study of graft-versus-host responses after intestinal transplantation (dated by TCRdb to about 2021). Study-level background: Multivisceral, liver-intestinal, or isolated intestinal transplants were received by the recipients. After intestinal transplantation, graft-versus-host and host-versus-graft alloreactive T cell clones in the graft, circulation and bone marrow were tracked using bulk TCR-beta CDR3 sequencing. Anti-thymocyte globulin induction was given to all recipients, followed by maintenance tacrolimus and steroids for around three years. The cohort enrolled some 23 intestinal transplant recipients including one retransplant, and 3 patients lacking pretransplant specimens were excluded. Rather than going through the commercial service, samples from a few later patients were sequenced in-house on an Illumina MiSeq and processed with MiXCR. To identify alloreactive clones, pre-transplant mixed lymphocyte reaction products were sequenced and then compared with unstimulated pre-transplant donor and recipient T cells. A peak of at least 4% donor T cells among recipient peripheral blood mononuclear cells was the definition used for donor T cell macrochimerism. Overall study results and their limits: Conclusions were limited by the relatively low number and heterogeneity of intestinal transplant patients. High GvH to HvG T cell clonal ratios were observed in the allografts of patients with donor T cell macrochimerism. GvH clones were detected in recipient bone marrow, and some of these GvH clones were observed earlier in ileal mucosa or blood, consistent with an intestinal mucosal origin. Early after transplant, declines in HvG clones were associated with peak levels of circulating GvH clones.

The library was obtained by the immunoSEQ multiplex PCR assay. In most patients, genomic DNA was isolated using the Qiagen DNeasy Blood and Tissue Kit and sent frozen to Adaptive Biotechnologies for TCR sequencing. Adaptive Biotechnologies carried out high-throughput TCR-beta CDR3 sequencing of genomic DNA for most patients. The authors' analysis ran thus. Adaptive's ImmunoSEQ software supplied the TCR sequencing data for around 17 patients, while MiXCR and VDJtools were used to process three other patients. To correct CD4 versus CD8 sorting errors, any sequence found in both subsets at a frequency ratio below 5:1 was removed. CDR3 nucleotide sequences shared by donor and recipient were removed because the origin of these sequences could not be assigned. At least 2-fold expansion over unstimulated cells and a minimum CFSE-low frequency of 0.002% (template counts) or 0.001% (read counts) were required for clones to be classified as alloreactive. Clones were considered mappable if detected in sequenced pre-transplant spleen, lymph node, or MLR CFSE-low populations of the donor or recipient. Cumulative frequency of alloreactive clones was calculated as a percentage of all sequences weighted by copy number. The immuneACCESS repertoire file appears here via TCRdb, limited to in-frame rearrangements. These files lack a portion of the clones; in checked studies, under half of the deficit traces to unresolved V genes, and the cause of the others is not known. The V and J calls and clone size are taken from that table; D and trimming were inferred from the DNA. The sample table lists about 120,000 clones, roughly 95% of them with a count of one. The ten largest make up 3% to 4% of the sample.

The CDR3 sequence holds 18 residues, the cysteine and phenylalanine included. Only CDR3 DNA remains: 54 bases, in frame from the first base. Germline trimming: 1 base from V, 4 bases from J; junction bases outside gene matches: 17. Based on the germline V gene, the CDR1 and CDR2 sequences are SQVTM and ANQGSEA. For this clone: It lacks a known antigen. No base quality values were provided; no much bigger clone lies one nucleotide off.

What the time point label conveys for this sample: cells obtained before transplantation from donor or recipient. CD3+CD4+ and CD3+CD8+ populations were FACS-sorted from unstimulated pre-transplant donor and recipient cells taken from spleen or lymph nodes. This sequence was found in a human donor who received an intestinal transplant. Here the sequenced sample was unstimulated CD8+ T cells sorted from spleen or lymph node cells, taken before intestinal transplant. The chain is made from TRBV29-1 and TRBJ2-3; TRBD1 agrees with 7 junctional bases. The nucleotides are TGCAGCGTTGAAGCCCGCGTAGTTTCGACAGGGCCCCCAGATACGCAGTATTTT. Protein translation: CSVEARVVSTGPPDTQYF.